The 9 T cell receptor beta chains below all came from one sample that was sequenced in a study of cytomegalovirus exposure and HLA in healthy donors. The PCR ran on 60 Vbeta and 13 Jbeta primers. The method was immunoSEQ multiplex PCR; TCRdb's version includes in-frame clones alone and lacks a portion of them. This repertoire shows around 96,000 clones, 50% to 80% found once; its top ten account for 3.2%. The sample consisted of PBMCs. These receptors were collected from a man between 60 and 70 years old in good health and CMV-seronegative.

This clone was recorded a few times. This chain uses TRBV27 with TRBJ1-1; D unclear. V was trimmed by 8 bases and J by 6 bases, leaving 10 bases between them. In germline, CDR1 is MNHEY, CDR2 SMNVEV (reference sequence). CDR3 length equals 11 residues. CDR3 loop: CASSGPAEAFF. CDR3 DNA: TGTGCCAGCTCGGGTCCCGCTGAAGCTTTCTTT.

Comment on this clone: Other DNA sequences in this specimen translate into the identical CDR3. The J gene is TRBJ2-2, the V gene TRBV11-3; 9 nucleotides agree with TRBD2. Germline CDR1 SGHNT, CDR2 YENEEA. J gave up 6 bases and V 8 bases, and 10 bases lay outside the gene matches. The CDR3 has 15 residues. CDR3 bases: TGTGCCAGCGCCCGTAGCGGGAGTAACCCCGGGGAGCTGTTTTTT. Residues: CASARSGSNPGELFF.

The CDR3 loop is CASSLTGTRSSYEQYF. The CDR3 bases are TGTGCCAGCAGCTTAACTGGGACTAGGAGCTCCTACGAGCAGTACTTC. The chain uses TRBV7-3 and TRBJ2-7; 8 bases fit TRBD2. Germline V gene data show CDR1 as SGHTA and CDR2 as FQGTGA. The CDR3 has 16 residues. The V and J ends lost 0 bases and 0 bases, in that order; junction bases with no gene match: 4.

The chain recombines TRBV29-1 with TRBJ2-5; 10 positions agree with TRBD1. The CDR3 contains 14 residues. The V segment lost 6 bases and the J segment 2 bases; nucleotides outside the gene matches: 6. The V gene's germline CDR1 is SQVTM and CDR2 ANQGSEA. CDR3 loop: CSVGQGIIQETQYF. The CDR3 DNA follows: TGCAGCGTGGGACAGGGGATAATACAAGAGACCCAGTACTTC. Looking up the rest from reference TRBV29-1 and TRBJ2-5 gives the full variable domain: SAVISQKPSRDICQRGTSLTIQCQVDSQVTMMFWYRQQPGQSLTLIATANQGSEATYESGFVIDKFPISRPNLTFSTLTVSNMSPEDSSIYLCSVGQGIIQETQYFGPGTRLLVL.

This rearrangement joins TRBV5-4 to TRBJ1-2; weak D call: TRBD1 (5 bases). Trimming left V 1 base short and J 4 bases short, with 20 bases between. CDR1 is SGHNT, CDR2 YYREEE, per germline (reference sequence). This CDR3 spans 17 amino acids. CDR3 nucleotide sequence: TGTGCCAGCAGCTTGATGTTGGCAGCGGGGGAATCCTATGGCTACACCTTC. This translates into CASSLMLAAGESYGYTF. The full variable domain, in which reference TRBV5-4 and TRBJ1-2 provide the parts outside the CDR3, is ETGVTQSPTHLIKTRGQQVTLRCSSQSGHNTVSWYQQALGQGPQFIFQYYREEENGRGNFPPRFSGLQFPNYSSELNVNALELDDSALYLCASSLMLAAGESYGYTFGSGTRLTVV.

The chain links TRBV6-1 to TRBJ2-7; TRBD1 agrees at 9 bases. The germline gives CDR1 MNHNS, CDR2 SASEGT. The CDR3 has 13 residues. Trimming took 7 bases from V and 3 from J; bases not matched to a gene: 4. The CDR3 DNA sequence: TGTGCCAGCAATTCGGGACAGGGCTACGAGCAGTACTTC. Translation gives CASNSGQGYEQYF.

The J gene is TRBJ1-6, the V gene TRBV5-1; D uncertain. Germline lookup yields CDR1 SGHRS and CDR2 YFSETQ. The V and J ends lost 4 bases and 6 bases respectively, with 5 bases between them. The CDR3 has 12 residues. Here the CDR3 reads CASSEPNSPLHF. CDR3 nucleotides: TGCGCCAGCAGCGAGCCTAATTCACCCCTCCACTTT.

This clone was seen a few times. The V gene is TRBV7-6, the J gene TRBJ2-1, with 7 nucleotides matching TRBD1. The trim removed 5 bases at V and 2 bases at J, leaving 9 bases unmatched. CDR1 is SGHVS, CDR2 FNYEAQ, per germline. The CDR3 has 16 amino acids. The DNA for the CDR3 is TGTGCCAGCAGCCCCTGGACAGGAGCCCCCTACAATGAGCAGTTCTTC. This encodes CASSPWTGAPYNEQFF.

In this sample, this clone is medium-sized. CDR3 nucleotides: TGTGCCAGCAGTGACTCCCAGGGGGACACTGAAGCTTTCTTT. Its translation: CASSDSQGDTEAFF. The chain employs TRBV2 and TRBJ1-1; 7 bases fit TRBD1. The germline gives CDR1 SNHLY, CDR2 FYNNEI. The CDR3 contains 14 residues. V gave up 3 bases and J gave up 3 bases; unmatched junction bases: 4.